These 28 T cell receptor beta chains share one sample of origin, sequenced in a study of lymphopenia after photon versus proton radiotherapy. Clones were read by immunoSEQ multiplex PCR, and TCRdb kept only the in-frame ones, dropping some. The sample carries 65,000 to 85,000 clones, 80% to 95% recorded once. Sample: peripheral blood, taken from a patient treated with photon-based radiotherapy. The origin of the receptors is a woman aged 40 to 50 with cholangiocarcinoma.

This chain links TRBV20-1 with TRBJ1-2; perhaps TRBD1 as D (5 bases). The germline V gene encodes CDR1 DFQATT and CDR2 SNEGSKA (reference sequence). V was cut by 4 bases and J by 3 bases, with 6 bases left in between. This CDR3 region has 11 residues. The CDR3 nucleotides read TGCAGTGCTATGGGGGACTATGGCTACACCTTC. This gives the protein CSAMGDYGYTF.

The chain is built from TRBV5-1 and TRBJ1-2, with no clear D. The germline gives CDR1 SGHRS, CDR2 YFSETQ. The V gene lost 2 bases and the J gene lost 6 bases, with 11 bases spanning the gap. This CDR3 comprises 13 residues. CDR3 sequence reads: CASSLRAADGYTF. The DNA for the CDR3 is TGCGCCAGCAGCTTAAGGGCAGCGGATGGCTACACCTTC.

The chain combines TRBV7-9 with TRBJ2-1; D is unresolved. The V end lost 4 bases, the J end lost 10 bases, and 11 bases lay between the germline ends. Germline V CDR1 and CDR2: SEHNR, FQNEAQ (reference sequence). This CDR3 has 12 amino acids. The CDR3 loop reads CASSSIGFEQFF. CDR3 nucleotides: TGTGCCAGCAGCTCGATAGGGTTCGAGCAGTTCTTC.

This clone was found once. The chain joins TRBV6-1 to TRBJ2-7, with D possibly called TRBD1 or TRBD2 (5 bases each). The CDR3 is 15 amino acids. V was pared by 2 bases and J by 1 base, with 12 bases between. Germline V gene data show CDR1 as MNHNS and CDR2 as SASEGT. CDR3 sequence reads: CASSERWDVSYEQYF. In DNA, the CDR3 is TGTGCCAGCAGTGAACGGTGGGACGTATCCTACGAGCAGTACTTC.

This rearrangement joins TRBV28 to TRBJ2-3; D is unclear. V lost 2 bases and J 4 bases, leaving 10 bases between the germline ends. Looked up from germline, CDR1 is MDHEN and CDR2 is SYDVKM. The CDR3 has 14 residues. This CDR3 is CASSLRLVADTQYF. The CDR3 DNA reads TGTGCCAGCAGTTTAAGGCTAGTCGCAGATACGCAGTATTTT.

The chain is built from TRBV18 and TRBJ2-5; 8 bases are shared with TRBD1. V dropped 3 bases and J dropped 0; count of bases not matched to a gene: 6. CDR3 size: 16 residues. The germline V gene encodes CDR1 KGHSH and CDR2 LQKENI. DNA for the CDR3: TGTGCCAGCTCACCGCTCGGACAGGGATACCAAGAGACCCAGTACTTC. Its protein product is CASSPLGQGYQETQYF. The entire variable domain, with the rest obtained from reference TRBV18 and TRBJ2-5, is as follows: NAGVMQNPRHLVRRRGQEARLRCSPMKGHSHVYWYRQLPEEGLKFMVYLQKENIIDESGMPKERFSAEFPKEGPSILRIQQVVRGDSAAYFCASSPLGQGYQETQYFGPGTRLLVL.

The rearrangement uses TRBV7-2 and TRBJ1-1; 7 bases agree with TRBD1. This CDR3 comprises 14 residues. Trimming at V came to 3 bases and at J to 0 bases, leaving 1 base not matched to a gene. Germline CDR1 and CDR2: SGHTA and FQGNSA. The CDR3 DNA sequence: TGTGCCAGCAGCTTGGGACAGTTGAACACTGAAGCTTTCTTT. Amino acid sequence: CASSLGQLNTEAFF.

This clone came up once. The chain is built from TRBV7-3 and TRBJ2-1, with TRBD2 matching over 14 bases. The CDR3 totals 16 residues. Trimming cost V 5 bases and J 8 bases; bases outside gene matches: 8. Germline lookup yields CDR1 SGHTA and CDR2 FQGTGA. CDR3 DNA sequence: TGTGCCAGCAGCCCGACTAGCGGGGGGGTCCTTGATGAGCAGTTCTTC. Its protein is CASSPTSGGVLDEQFF.

This sequence joins TRBV10-1 and TRBJ2-1; TRBD1 matches 10 bases. This CDR3 spans 16 amino acids. V shed 2 bases, J shed 4 bases, and the junction held 5 bases outside the gene matches. Germline assignment: CDR1 WNHNN and CDR2 SYGVQD (reference sequence). CDR3: CASSETTGGRYNEQFF. CDR3 DNA sequence: TGCGCCAGCAGTGAGACGACAGGGGGCCGATACAATGAGCAGTTCTTC.

This clone was observed a handful of times. The chain employs TRBV6-5 and TRBJ1-5; 8 nucleotides match TRBD1. Germline V gene sequence: CDR1 MNHEY, CDR2 SVGAGI. V gave up 5 bases and J gave up 1 base; unmatched junction bases: 4. The CDR3 consists of 15 residues. The CDR3 DNA reads as TGTGCCAGCAGTCCGACAGGGGCAAGCAATCAGCCCCAGCATTTT. Amino acid sequence: CASSPTGASNQPQHF.

The gene calls are TRBV13 and TRBJ2-5, with D uncertain. V was shortened by 0 bases and J by 5 bases, with 7 bases between the two germline ends. This CDR3 region has 13 residues. The V gene's germline CDR1 is PRHDT and CDR2 FYEKMQ (reference sequence). The CDR3 DNA reads as TGTGCCAGCAGCTTAGGTGTTGGGGAGACCCAGTACTTC. This gives the protein CASSLGVGETQYF.

The genes are TRBV7-2 and TRBJ1-5; no definite D call. V lost 2 bases and J 6 bases, leaving 14 bases between the germline ends. In germline, CDR1 is SGHTA, CDR2 FQGNSA. The CDR3 is 15 amino acids. CDR3 nucleotide sequence: TGTGCCAGCAGCTTAATAAAGGGAATGGGTCAGCCCCAGCATTTT. As protein: CASSLIKGMGQPQHF. Based on the CDR3 plus reference TRBV7-2 and TRBJ1-5, the full variable domain is GAGVSQSPSNKVTEKGKDVELRCDPISGHTALYWYRQSLGQGLEFLIYFQGNSAPDKSGLPSDRFSAERTGGSVSTLTIQRTQQEDSAVYLCASSLIKGMGQPQHFGDGTRLSIL.

The chain links TRBV10-3 to TRBJ1-2, with 8 bases aligning to TRBD1. Trimming cost V 0 bases and J 4 bases; bases outside gene matches: 4. This CDR3 is built from 15 residues. Germline CDR1 is ENHRY and CDR2 is SYGVKD. The CDR3 region has the DNA TGTGCCATCAGTGAGTCTGCGACAGGGGCCTATGGCTACACCTTC. This codes for CAISESATGAYGYTF.

The chain employs TRBV6-1 and TRBJ1-3, with D unresolved. The CDR3 sequence is 12 residues long. CDR1 and CDR2 from the germline V gene are MNHNS and SASEGT. V was shortened by 3 bases and J by 10 bases, with 10 bases between the two germline ends. In DNA form, the CDR3 reads TGTGCCAGCAGTGAGAGTGTGGGGACCATATATTTT. Amino acid sequence: CASSESVGTIYF.

The chain recombines TRBV6-1 with TRBJ2-7; no firm D call. V dropped 8 bases and J dropped 4 bases, with 9 bases sitting between them. CDR3 length: 11 amino acids. Looked up from germline, CDR1 is MNHNS and CDR2 is SASEGT. CDR3 residues: CASVLGYEQYF. The CDR3 region has the DNA TGTGCCAGCGTCCTGGGGTACGAGCAGTACTTC.

The chain links TRBV28 to TRBJ1-2, with TRBD1 identical over 8 bases. Germline V gene sequence: CDR1 MDHEN, CDR2 SYDVKM. The length of the CDR3 is 14 residues. V dropped 5 bases and J dropped 3; count of bases not matched to a gene: 5. The CDR3 DNA sequence: TGTGCCAGCAGTCCATCGGACAGGGACTATGGCTACACCTTC. Amino acid sequence: CASSPSDRDYGYTF.

This sequence joins TRBV7-3 and TRBJ2-7; a possible D gene is TRBD2 (6 bases). The CDR3 sequence is 14 residues long. The ends were cut back, 1 base at V and 1 base at J, with 8 bases in the middle. Germline CDR1 SGHTA, CDR2 FQGTGA. The CDR3 DNA sequence: TGTGCCAGCAGCTTAATCGCGGGATCCTACGAGCAGTACTTC. Its translation is CASSLIAGSYEQYF. Supplemented by reference TRBV7-3 and TRBJ2-7, the full variable domain reads GAGVSQTPSNKVTEKGKYVELRCDPISGHTALYWYRQSLGQGPEFLIYFQGTGAADDSGLPNDRFFAVRPEGSVSTLKIQRTERGDSAVYLCASSLIAGSYEQYFGPGTRLTVT.

This chain joins TRBV28 and TRBJ1-2, with D perhaps TRBD1 (6 bases). The germline CDR1 and CDR2 sequences are MDHEN and SYDVKM. The CDR3 totals 14 residues. V was clipped by 3 bases and J by 4 bases, with 12 bases between them. As DNA, the CDR3 is TGTGCCAGCAGTTTGCAGGGGTCGAGCTATGGCTACACCTTC. It translates to CASSLQGSSYGYTF.

The V and J genes are TRBV28 and TRBJ1-2; D might be TRBD1 (6 bases). V shed 5 bases and J shed 8 bases, with 15 bases lying between them. The germline V gene has CDR1 MDHEN and CDR2 SYDVKM. This CDR3 has 13 residues. CDR3 nucleotide sequence: TGTGCCAGCAGTGCAGGGGATGGAAGGGGCTACACCTTC. Residues: CASSAGDGRGYTF.

This clone was seen a handful of times. This chain links TRBV7-9 with TRBJ2-3; D is ambiguous. Germline CDR1 is SEHNR and CDR2 is FQNEAQ (reference sequence). Trimming shortened V by 1 base and J by 0 bases, and 11 bases separated the two germline ends. The CDR3 has 16 amino acids. CDR3: CASSLGFGGSTDTQYF. Written as DNA, the CDR3 is TGTGCCAGCAGCTTAGGGTTCGGCGGTAGCACAGATACGCAGTATTTT.

This chain connects TRBV15 to TRBJ1-3; TRBD1 aligns across 9 bases. The CDR3 contains 15 residues. V lost 3 bases and J lost 2; bases outside the gene matches: 2. Per germline, CDR1 LNHNV and CDR2 YYDKDF (reference sequence). The CDR3 loop is CATSRDRGPGNTIYF. Written as DNA, the CDR3 is TGTGCCACCAGCAGGGACAGGGGACCTGGAAACACCATATATTTT.

V is TRBV19 and J is TRBJ1-5; maybe TRBD1 (6 bases). Trimming shortened V by 5 bases and J by 4 bases, and 18 bases separated the two germline ends. The CDR3 runs 16 residues. Germline values: CDR1 LNHDA, CDR2 SQIVND (reference sequence). The CDR3 sequence: CASSGDRPTSNQPQHF. CDR3 sequence (DNA): TGTGCCAGTAGTGGTGACAGGCCCACCTCTAATCAGCCCCAGCATTTT.

The chain joins TRBV9 to TRBJ2-1; D is uncertain. In germline, CDR1 is SGDLS, CDR2 YYNGEE. The length of the CDR3 is 14 residues. Trimming took 2 bases from V and 5 from J, leaving 11 bases between them. CDR3 residues: CASSVGLAHNEQFF. The DNA for the CDR3 is TGTGCCAGCAGCGTGGGCCTGGCCCACAATGAGCAGTTCTTC.

The chain joins TRBV11-2 to TRBJ1-4, with D unresolved. Trimming stripped 0 bases from V and 0 bases from J, with 8 bases between. Looked up from germline, CDR1 is SGHAT and CDR2 is FQNNGV. The CDR3 runs to 16 residues. The CDR3 protein is CASSLEVKPTNEKLFF. The CDR3 DNA is TGTGCCAGCAGCTTAGAGGTTAAGCCAACTAATGAAAAACTGTTTTTT.

Here the CDR3 reads CASWTGASYEQYF. The CDR3 DNA sequence: TGTGCCAGTTGGACAGGAGCCTCCTACGAGCAGTACTTC. The J gene is TRBJ2-7, the V gene TRBV2; 7 bases map to TRBD1. CDR3 length: 13 residues. The V segment lost 9 bases and the J segment 0 bases; nucleotides outside the gene matches: 5. Germline CDR1 and CDR2: SNHLY and FYNNEI. Full variable domain (rest looked up from reference TRBV2 and TRBJ2-7): EPEVTQTPSHQVTQMGQEVILRCVPISNHLYFYWYRQILGQKVEFLVSFYNNEISEKSEIFDDQFSVERPDGSNFTLKIRSTKLEDSAMYFCASWTGASYEQYFGPGTRLTVT.

The chain combines TRBV5-1 with TRBJ1-1; no firm D call. Germline CDR1 SGHRS, CDR2 YFSETQ. The length of the CDR3 is 14 residues. With 4 bases removed from V and 3 bases from J, the gap between germline ends came to 13 bases. CDR3 bases: TGCGCCAGCAGCCCCCTGGTGCTCGACACTGAAGCTTTCTTT. Its translation is CASSPLVLDTEAFF.

The rearrangement uses TRBV5-6 and TRBJ2-7; 8 bases agree with TRBD1. The CDR3 is 14 residues long. J gave up 3 bases and V 4 bases, and 6 bases lay outside the gene matches. Germline CDR1 is SGHDT and CDR2 is YYEEEE. In DNA, the CDR3 is TGTGCCAGCAGCGGGGACAGGTCATTCTACGAGCAGTACTTC. This codes for CASSGDRSFYEQYF.

The chain joins TRBV2 to TRBJ1-6; D may be TRBD1 (5 bases). The length of the CDR3 is 17 residues. Germline V gene sequence: CDR1 SNHLY, CDR2 FYNNEI. Trimming stripped 2 bases from V and 0 bases from J, with 11 bases between. DNA of the CDR3: TGTGCCAGCAGTGAAAAGGGGATTAGCTCCTATAATTCACCCCTCCACTTT. It codes for CASSEKGISSYNSPLHF.